The clone carrying this T cell receptor (beta chain) was recorded at least ten times. Its antigen is as yet unknown. Different DNA sequences within this sample yield the same CDR3. The source of the sample is a study of cytotoxic CD8 clonotypes in ibrutinib-treated CLL. Study results and caveats: Public clonotypes were rare and shrank or held steady on treatment.

Trimming at V came to 5 bases and at J to 2 bases, leaving 3 bases not matched to a gene. The CDR3 has 14 amino acids. CDR1 is SGHNT and CDR2 is YYREEE in the germline V gene (reference sequence). TCRdb's table, derived via immunoSEQ multiplex PCR, lists solely in-frame clones and lacks some. This table has tens of thousands of clones, about two thirds appearing once. The source of this sequence is a human donor with chronic lymphocytic leukemia. Sequenced here: PBMCs, sampled after 24 months of ibrutinib treatment. The chain joins TRBV5-4 to TRBJ1-3; TRBD1 matches at 8 bases. CDR3 loop: CASSPGGTGNTIYF. The DNA for the CDR3 is TGTGCCAGCAGTCCAGGGGGCACTGGAAACACCATATATTTT.